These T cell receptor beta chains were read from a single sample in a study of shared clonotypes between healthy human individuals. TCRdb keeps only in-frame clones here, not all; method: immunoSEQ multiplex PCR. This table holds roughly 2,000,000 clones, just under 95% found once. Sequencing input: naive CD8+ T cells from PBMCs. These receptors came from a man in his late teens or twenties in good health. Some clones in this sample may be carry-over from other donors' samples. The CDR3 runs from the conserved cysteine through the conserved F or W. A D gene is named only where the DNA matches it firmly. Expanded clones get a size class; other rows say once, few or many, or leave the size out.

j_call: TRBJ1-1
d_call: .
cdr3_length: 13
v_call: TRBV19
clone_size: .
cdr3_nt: TGTGCCAGTAGTGTGGGAACGAACACTGAAGCTTTCTTT
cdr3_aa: CASSVGTNTEAFF

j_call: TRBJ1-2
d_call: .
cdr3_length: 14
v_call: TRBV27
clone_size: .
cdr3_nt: TGTGCCAGCAGTTGGTCGGAGGGTGTTAATGGCTACACCTTC
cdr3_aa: CASSWSEGVNGYTF

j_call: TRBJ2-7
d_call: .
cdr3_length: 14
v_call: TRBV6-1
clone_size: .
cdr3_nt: TGTGCCAGCAGTGGGACTCTAATCTCCTACGAGCAGTACTTC
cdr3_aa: CASSGTLISYEQYF

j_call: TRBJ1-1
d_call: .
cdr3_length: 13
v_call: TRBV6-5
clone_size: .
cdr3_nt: TGTGCCAGCAGGAAAACGATGAACACTGAAGCTTTCTTT
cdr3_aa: CASRKTMNTEAFF

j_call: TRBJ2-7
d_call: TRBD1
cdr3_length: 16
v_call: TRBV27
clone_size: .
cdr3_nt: TGTGCCAGCAGTTTATCGGGACAGGGTAAAGCCTACGAGCAGTACTTC
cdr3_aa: CASSLSGQGKAYEQYF

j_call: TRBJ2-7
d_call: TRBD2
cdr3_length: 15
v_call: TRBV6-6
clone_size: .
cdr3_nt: TGTGCCAGCAGTTACTCGACTAGCGGGAGTTACGAGCAGTACTTC
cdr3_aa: CASSYSTSGSYEQYF

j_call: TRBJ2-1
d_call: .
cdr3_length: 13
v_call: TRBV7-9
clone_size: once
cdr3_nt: TGTGCCAGCAGCTTACCGGGAGTCAATGAGCAGTTCTTC
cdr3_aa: CASSLPGVNEQFF

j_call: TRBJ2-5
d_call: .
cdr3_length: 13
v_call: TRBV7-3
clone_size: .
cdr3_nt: TGTGCCAGCAGTCGCAGGGAGCGAGAGACCCAGTACTTC
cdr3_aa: CASSRRERETQYF

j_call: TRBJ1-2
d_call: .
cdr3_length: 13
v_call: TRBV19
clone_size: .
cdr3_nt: TGTGCCAGCGAACAGACAGGAAACTATGGCTACACCTTC
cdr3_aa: CASEQTGNYGYTF

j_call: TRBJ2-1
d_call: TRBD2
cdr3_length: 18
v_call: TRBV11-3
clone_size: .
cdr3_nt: TGTGCCAGCAGCTTATGGGGGGTCGAGCGGGAGGGCGACAATGAGCAGTTCTTC
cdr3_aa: CASSLWGVEREGDNEQFF

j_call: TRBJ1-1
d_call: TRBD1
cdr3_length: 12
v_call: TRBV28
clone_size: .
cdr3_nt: TGTGCCAGCAGTTGGGACAGGAATGAAGCTTTCTTT
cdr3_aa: CASSWDRNEAFF

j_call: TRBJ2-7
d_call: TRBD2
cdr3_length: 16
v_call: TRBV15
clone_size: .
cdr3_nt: TGTGCCACCAGCCGACCTGGGGAGGGAGCGGGCTACGAGCAGTACTTC
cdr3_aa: CATSRPGEGAGYEQYF

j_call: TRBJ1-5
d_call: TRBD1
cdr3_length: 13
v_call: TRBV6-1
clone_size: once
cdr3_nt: TGTGCCAGCAGTTCTGGACAGGGCAGTTATCAGCATTTT
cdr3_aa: CASSSGQGSYQHF

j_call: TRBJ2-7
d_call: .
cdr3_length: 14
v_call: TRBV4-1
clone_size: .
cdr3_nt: TGCGCCAGCAGCCAAGTCGTGGAGGACTACGAGCAGTACTTC
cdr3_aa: CASSQVVEDYEQYF

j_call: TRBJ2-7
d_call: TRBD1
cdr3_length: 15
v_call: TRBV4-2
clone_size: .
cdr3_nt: TGTGCCAGCAGCCATCCGGGACAGGGGGCGGACGAGCAGTACTTC
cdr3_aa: CASSHPGQGADEQYF

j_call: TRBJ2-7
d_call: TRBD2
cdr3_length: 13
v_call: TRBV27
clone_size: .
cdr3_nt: TGTGCCAGCAGTTTTGCGGGAGGCTACGAGCAGTACTTC
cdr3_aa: CASSFAGGYEQYF

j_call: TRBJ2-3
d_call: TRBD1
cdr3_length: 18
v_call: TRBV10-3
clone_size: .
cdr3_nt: TGTGCCATCAGTGAGTCGACGTTTGGGACAGGGGTGATAGATACGCAGTATTTT
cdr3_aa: CAISESTFGTGVIDTQYF

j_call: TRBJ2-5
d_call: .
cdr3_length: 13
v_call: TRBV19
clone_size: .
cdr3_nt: TGTGCCAGTAGTGGGTTGGCAGGGGAGACCCAGTACTTC
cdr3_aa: CASSGLAGETQYF

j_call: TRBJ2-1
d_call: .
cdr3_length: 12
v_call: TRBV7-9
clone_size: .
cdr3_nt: TGTGCCAGCAGCGACCAAGACAATGAGCAGTTCTTC
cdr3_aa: CASSDQDNEQFF

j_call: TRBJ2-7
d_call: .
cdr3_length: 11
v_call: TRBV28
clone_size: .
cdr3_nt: TGTGCCAGCACAGGGGCCTACGAGCAGTACTTC
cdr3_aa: CASTGAYEQYF

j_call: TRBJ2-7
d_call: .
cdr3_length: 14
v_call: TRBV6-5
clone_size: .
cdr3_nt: TGTGCCAGCAGTCCTCAGCCGAGCTCCTACGAGCAGTACTTC
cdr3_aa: CASSPQPSSYEQYF

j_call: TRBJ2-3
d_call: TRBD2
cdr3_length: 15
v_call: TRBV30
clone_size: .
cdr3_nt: TGTGCCTGGAGTGTGGTGGGCGGGGGGACAGATACGCAGTATTTT
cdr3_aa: CAWSVVGGGTDTQYF

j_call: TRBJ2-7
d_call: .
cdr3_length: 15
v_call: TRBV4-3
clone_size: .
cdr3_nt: TGCGCCAGCAGCCAAGAGGGTAGGGGTCCCTACGAGCAGTACTTC
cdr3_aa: CASSQEGRGPYEQYF

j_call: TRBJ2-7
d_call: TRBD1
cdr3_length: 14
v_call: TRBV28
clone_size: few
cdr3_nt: TGTGCCAGCAGTTTTACAGGGGACTCCTACGAGCAGTACTTC
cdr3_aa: CASSFTGDSYEQYF

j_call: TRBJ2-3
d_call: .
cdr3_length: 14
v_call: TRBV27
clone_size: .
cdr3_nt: TGTGCCAGCAGTTTGGGCAGTATCACAGATACGCAGTATTTT
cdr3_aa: CASSLGSITDTQYF

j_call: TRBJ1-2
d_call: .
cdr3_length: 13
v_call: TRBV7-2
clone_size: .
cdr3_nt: TGTGCCAGCAGCCTCGGCGGTTATTATGGCTACACCTTC
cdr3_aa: CASSLGGYYGYTF

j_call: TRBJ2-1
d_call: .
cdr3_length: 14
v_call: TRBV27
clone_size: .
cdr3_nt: TGTGCCAGCAGTTTTTCCCCGGCCTACAATGAGCAGTTCTTC
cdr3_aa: CASSFSPAYNEQFF

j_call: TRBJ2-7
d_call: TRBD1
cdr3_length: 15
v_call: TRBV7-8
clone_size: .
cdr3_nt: TGTGCCAGCAGCTTAGGAGGGGGCGGTTCCTACGAGCAGTACTTC
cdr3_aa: CASSLGGGGSYEQYF

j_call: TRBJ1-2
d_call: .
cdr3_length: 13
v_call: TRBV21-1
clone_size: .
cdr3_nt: TGTGCCAGCAGCAAAGTGCCGGGGCCAGGCTACACCTTC
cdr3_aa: CASSKVPGPGYTF

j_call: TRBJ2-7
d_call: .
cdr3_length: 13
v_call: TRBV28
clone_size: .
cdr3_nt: TGTGCCAGCATCGGTGCAGGGGAGCACGAGCAGTACTTC
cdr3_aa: CASIGAGEHEQYF

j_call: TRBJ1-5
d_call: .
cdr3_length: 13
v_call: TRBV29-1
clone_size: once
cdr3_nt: TGCAGCGTTGGCGAAGATAGCAATCAGCCCCAGCATTTT
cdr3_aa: CSVGEDSNQPQHF

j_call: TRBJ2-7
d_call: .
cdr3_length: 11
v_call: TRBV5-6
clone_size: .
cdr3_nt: TGTGCCAGCAGCTTGGACCACGAGCAGTACTTC
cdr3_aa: CASSLDHEQYF